This T cell receptor beta chain was sequenced for a study of T-cell memory formation after mild COVID-19. With respect to this clonotype: Its target is not known.

Study-wide findings and caveats: Among contracting clones, CD4+ were mainly CM/EM and CD8+ enriched in EMRA.

One entry per CDR3 protein, called by TCRdb with MiXCR from the 5' RACE reads. The table includes 470,000 or so distinct CDR3 sequences, 20% to 25% detected once. Germline V gives CDR1 SEHNR, CDR2 FQNEAQ (reference sequence). This CDR3 has 14 amino acids. V was pared by 10 bases and J by 3 bases, with 16 bases between. Material for sequencing was PBMCs or a T cell subset sorted from them (not recorded which). The V and J genes are TRBV7-9 and TRBJ2-1, with no clear D. The sequence derives from an adult woman who had mild COVID-19 (a few samples of this study predate the infection). Cell type and time point are not known. CDR3 loop: CAIKNRTIYNEQFF. Here the CDR3 DNA reads TGTGCCATTAAGAATAGAACGATCTACAATGAGCAGTTCTTC.